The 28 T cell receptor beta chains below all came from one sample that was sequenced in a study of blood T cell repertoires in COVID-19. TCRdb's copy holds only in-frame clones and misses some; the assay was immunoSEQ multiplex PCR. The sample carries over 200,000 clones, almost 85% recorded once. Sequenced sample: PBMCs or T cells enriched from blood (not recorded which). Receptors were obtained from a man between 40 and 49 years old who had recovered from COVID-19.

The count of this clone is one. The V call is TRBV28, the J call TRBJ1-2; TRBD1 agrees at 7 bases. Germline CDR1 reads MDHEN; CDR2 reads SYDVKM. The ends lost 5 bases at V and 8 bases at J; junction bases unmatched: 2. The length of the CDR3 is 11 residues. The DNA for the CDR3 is TGTGCCAGCAGTGACAGGGACGGCTACACCTTC. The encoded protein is CASSDRDGYTF.

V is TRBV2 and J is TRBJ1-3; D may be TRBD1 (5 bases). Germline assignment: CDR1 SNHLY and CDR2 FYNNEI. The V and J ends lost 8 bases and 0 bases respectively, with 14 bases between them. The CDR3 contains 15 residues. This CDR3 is CASGRETVSGNTIYF. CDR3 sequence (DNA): TGTGCCAGCGGAAGAGAGACAGTCTCTGGAAACACCATATATTTT.

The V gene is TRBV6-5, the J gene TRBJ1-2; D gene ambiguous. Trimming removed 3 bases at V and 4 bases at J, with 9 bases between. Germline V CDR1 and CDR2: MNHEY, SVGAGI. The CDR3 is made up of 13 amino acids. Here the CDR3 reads CASSYARLYGYTF. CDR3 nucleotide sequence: TGTGCCAGCAGTTATGCCAGGCTCTATGGCTACACCTTC.

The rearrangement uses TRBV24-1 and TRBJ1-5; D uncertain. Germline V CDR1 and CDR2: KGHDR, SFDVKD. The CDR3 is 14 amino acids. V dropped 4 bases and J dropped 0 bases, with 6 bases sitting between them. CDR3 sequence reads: CATSDLNSNQPQHF. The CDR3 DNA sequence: TGTGCCACCAGTGACCTTAATAGCAATCAGCCCCAGCATTTT.

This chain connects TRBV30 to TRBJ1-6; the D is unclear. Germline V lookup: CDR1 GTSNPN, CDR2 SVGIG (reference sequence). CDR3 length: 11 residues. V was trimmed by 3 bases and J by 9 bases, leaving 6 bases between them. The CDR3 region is CAWRRGSPLHF. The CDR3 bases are TGTGCCTGGAGACGGGGTTCACCCCTCCACTTT.

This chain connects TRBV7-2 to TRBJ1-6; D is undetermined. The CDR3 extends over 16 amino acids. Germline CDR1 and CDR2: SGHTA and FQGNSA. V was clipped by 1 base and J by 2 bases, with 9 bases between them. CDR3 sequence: CASSLDGSPYNSPLHF. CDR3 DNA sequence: TGTGCCAGCAGCTTAGATGGGAGCCCCTATAATTCACCCCTCCACTTT.

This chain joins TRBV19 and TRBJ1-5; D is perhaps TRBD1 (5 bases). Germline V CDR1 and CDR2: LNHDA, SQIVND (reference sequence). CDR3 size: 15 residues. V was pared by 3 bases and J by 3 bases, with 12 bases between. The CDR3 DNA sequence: TGTGCCAGTAGTATGGCGGGGGTTACCAATCAGCCCCAGCATTTT. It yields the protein CASSMAGVTNQPQHF.

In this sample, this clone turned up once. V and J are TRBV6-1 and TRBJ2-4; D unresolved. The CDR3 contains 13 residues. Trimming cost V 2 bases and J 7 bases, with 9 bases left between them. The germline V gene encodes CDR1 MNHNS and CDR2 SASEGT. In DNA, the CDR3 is TGTGCCAGCAGTGAAACCGATCGGAACATTCAGTACTTC. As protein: CASSETDRNIQYF.

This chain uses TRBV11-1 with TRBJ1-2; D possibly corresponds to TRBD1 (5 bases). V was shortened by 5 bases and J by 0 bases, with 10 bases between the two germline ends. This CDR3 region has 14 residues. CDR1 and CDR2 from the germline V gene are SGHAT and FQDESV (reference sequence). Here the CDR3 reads CASSHGTSNYGYTF. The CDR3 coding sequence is TGTGCCAGCAGCCACGGGACTTCTAACTATGGCTACACCTTC. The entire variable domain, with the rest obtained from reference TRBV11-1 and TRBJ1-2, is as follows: EAEVAQSPRYKITEKSQAVAFWCDPISGHATLYWYRQILGQGPELLVQFQDESVVDDSQLPKDRFSAERLKGVDSTLKIQPAELGDSAMYLCASSHGTSNYGYTFGSGTRLTVV.

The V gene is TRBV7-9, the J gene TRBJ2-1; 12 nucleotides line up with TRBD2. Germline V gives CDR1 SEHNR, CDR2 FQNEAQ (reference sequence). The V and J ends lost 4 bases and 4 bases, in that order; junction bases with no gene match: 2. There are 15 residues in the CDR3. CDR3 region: CASSSGTSGYNEQFF. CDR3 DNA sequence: TGTGCCAGCAGCTCCGGGACTAGCGGGTACAATGAGCAGTTCTTC.

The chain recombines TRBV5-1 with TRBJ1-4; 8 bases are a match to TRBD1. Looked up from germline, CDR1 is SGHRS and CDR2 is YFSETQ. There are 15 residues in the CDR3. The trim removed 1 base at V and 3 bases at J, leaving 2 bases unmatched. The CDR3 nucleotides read TGCGCCAGCAGCTTGATGGGACAGGCTAATGAAAAACTGTTTTTT. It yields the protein CASSLMGQANEKLFF. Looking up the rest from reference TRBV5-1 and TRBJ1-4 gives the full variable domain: KAGVTQTPRYLIKTRGQQVTLSCSPISGHRSVSWYQQTPGQGLQFLFEYFSETQRNKGNFPGRFSGRQFSNSRSEMNVSTLELGDSALYLCASSLMGQANEKLFFGSGTQLSVL.

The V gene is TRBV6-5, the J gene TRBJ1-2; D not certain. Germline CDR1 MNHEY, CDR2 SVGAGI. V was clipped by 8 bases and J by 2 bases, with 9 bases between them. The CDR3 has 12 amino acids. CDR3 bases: TGTGCCAGCGGCCTTCCAAACTATGGCTACACCTTC. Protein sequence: CASGLPNYGYTF.

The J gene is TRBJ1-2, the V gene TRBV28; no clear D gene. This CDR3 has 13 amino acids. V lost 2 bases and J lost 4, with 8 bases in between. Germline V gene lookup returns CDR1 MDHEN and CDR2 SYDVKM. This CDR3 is CASSLNSIYGYTF. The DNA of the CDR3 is TGTGCCAGCAGTTTAAACAGCATCTATGGCTACACCTTC.

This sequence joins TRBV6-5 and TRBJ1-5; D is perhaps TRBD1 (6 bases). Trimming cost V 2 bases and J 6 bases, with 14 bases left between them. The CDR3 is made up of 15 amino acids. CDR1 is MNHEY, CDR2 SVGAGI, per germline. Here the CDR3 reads CASSYRAGVSQPQHF. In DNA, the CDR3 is TGTGCCAGCAGTTACCGGGCAGGGGTAAGTCAGCCCCAGCATTTT.

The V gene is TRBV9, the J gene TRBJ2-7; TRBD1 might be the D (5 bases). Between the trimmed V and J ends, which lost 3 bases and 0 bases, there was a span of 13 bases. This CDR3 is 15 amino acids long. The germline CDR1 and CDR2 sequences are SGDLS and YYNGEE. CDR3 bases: TGTGCCAGCAGCGAGACAGAGGAAAGCTCCTACGAGCAGTACTTC. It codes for CASSETEESSYEQYF.

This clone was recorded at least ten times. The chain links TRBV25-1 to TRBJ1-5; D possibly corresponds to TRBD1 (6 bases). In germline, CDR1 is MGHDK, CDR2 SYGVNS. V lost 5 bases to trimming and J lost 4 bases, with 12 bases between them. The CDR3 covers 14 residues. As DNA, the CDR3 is TGTGCCAGCAGTACCACAGGGTCTAATCAGCCCCAGCATTTT. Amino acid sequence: CASSTTGSNQPQHF.

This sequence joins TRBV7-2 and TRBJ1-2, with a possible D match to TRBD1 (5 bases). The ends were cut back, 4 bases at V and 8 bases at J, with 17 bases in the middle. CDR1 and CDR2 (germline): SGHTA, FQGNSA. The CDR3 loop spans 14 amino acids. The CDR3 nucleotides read TGTGCCAGCAGCTCCCCCGACAGTAGAACAGGCTACACCTTC. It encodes CASSSPDSRTGYTF.

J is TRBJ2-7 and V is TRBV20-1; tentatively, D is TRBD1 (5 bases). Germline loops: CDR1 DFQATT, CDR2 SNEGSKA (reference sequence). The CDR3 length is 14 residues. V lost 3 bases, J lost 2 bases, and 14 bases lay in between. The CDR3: CSASSDKGTYEQYF. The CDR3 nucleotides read TGCAGTGCTAGTTCGGACAAGGGGACCTACGAGCAGTACTTC.

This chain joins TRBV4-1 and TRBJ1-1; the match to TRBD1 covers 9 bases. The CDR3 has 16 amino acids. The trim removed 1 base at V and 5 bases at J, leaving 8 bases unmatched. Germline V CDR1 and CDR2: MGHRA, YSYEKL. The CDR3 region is CASSQAGQGKVTEAFF. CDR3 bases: TGCGCCAGCAGCCAAGCCGGACAGGGGAAGGTGACTGAAGCTTTCTTT.

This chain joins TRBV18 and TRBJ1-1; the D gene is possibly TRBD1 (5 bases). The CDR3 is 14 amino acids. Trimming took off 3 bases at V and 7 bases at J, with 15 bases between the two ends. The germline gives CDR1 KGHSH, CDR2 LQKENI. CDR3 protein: CASSPGQYPDEAFF. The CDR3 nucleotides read TGTGCCAGCTCACCGGGGCAGTATCCCGATGAAGCTTTCTTT.

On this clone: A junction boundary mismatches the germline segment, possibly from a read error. The CDR3 DNA is TGTGCCAGCAGCCCGGACATGAACTCTGAAGCTTTCTTT. Protein: CASSPDMNSEAFF. The chain uses TRBV11-3 and TRBJ1-1; TRBD1 is a possible D gene (5 bases). CDR3 length: 13 residues. The germline CDR1 and CDR2 sequences are SGHNT and YENEEA. Together with reference TRBV11-3 and TRBJ1-1, the CDR3 gives the full variable domain: EAGVVQSPRYKIIEKKQPVAFWCNPISGHNTLYWYLQNLGQGPELLIRYENEEAVDDSQLPKDRFSAERLKGVDSTLKIQPAELGDSAVYLCASSPDMNSEAFFGQGTRLTVV.

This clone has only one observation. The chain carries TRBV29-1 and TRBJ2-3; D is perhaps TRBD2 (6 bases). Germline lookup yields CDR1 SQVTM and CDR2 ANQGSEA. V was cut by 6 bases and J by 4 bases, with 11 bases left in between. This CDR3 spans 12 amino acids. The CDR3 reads CSVLGGADTQYF. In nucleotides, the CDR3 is TGCAGCGTATTGGGGGGAGCAGATACGCAGTATTTT.

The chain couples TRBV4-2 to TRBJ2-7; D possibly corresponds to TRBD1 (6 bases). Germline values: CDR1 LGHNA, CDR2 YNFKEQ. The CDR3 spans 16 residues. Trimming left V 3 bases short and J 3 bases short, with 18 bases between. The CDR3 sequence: CASSHLNRDTNYEQYF. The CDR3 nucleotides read TGTGCCAGCAGCCATCTCAACCGGGACACCAACTACGAGCAGTACTTC.

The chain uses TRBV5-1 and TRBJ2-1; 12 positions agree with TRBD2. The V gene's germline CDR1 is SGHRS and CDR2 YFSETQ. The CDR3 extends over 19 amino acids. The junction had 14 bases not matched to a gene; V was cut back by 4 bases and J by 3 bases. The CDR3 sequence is CASSLFETSGRVLYNEQFF. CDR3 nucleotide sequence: TGCGCCAGCAGCCTATTTGAGACTAGCGGGAGAGTTCTCTACAATGAGCAGTTCTTC.

In nucleotides, the CDR3 is TGTGCCAGCAGTCCCGACAGAAGCAATCAGCCCCAGCATTTT. This sequence encodes CASSPDRSNQPQHF. The chain links TRBV7-8 to TRBJ1-5; perhaps TRBD1 as D (5 bases). Trimming pared 6 bases from V and 1 base from J, leaving 10 bases between. CDR3 size: 14 residues. The germline V gene encodes CDR1 SGHVS and CDR2 FQNEAQ. The entire variable domain, with the rest obtained from reference TRBV7-8 and TRBJ1-5, is as follows: GAGVSQSPRYKVAKRGQDVALRCDPISGHVSLFWYQQALGQGPEFLTYFQNEAQLDKSGLPSDRFFAERPEGSVSTLKIQRTQQEDSAVYLCASSPDRSNQPQHFGDGTRLSIL.

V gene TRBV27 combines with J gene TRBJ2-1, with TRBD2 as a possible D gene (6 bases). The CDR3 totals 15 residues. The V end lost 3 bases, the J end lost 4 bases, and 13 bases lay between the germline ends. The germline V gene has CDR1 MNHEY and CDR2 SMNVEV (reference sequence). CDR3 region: CASSFRAGRYNEQFF. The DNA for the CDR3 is TGTGCCAGCAGTTTCCGGGCGGGAAGGTACAATGAGCAGTTCTTC.

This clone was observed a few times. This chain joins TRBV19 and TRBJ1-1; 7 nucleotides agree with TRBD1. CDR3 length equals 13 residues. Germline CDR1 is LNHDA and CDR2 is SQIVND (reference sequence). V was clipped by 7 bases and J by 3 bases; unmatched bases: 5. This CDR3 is CASKGAFYTEAFF. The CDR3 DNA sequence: TGTGCCAGTAAGGGGGCTTTCTACACTGAAGCTTTCTTT. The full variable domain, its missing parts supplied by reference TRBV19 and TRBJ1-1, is DGGITQSPKYLFRKEGQNVTLSCEQNLNHDAMYWYRQDPGQGLRLIYYSQIVNDFQKGDIAEGYSVSREKKESFPLTVTSAQKNPTAFYLCASKGAFYTEAFFGQGTRLTVV.

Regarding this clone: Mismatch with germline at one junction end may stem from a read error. DNA of the CDR3: TGTGCCAGCAGCCCGGGTGCCCAGGGGGTTCTCTTC. Translated, it gives CASSPGAQGVLF. The chain joins TRBV3-1 (or the pseudogene TRBV3-2) to TRBJ2-1, with 7 bases fitting TRBD1. Germline V gives CDR1 LGHDT, CDR2 YNNKEL (reference sequence). The CDR3 consists of 12 residues.